Here is one T cell receptor (beta chain) with its context. Germline CDR1 is SGDLS and CDR2 is YYNGEE. The CDR3 contains 12 residues. V was clipped by 4 bases and J by 6 bases, with 7 bases between them. Libraries were prepared by immunoSEQ multiplex PCR; TCRdb keeps only in-frame clonotypes and omits some of them. The table records 250,000 to 400,000 clones, 85% of them present only once. This sample was included in a study of blood T cell repertoires in COVID-19. Participants were aged 18 to 89 years, lived in about 26 US areas, and enrolled virtually. Each participant's cohort was designated according to participant-reported clinical history.

The chain recombines TRBV9 with TRBJ2-2; no clear D. Source material: PBMCs or T cells enriched from blood (not recorded which). This clonotype was sampled from a woman between 25 and 40 years old who had been exposed to COVID-19. In DNA form, the CDR3 reads TGTGCCAGCAGCTCCTCGGCCGGGGAGCTGTTTTTT. Protein: CASSSSAGELFF. Together with reference TRBV9 and TRBJ2-2, the CDR3 gives the full variable domain: DSGVTQTPKHLITATGQRVTLRCSPRSGDLSVYWYQQSLDQGLQFLIQYYNGEERAKGNILERFSAQQFPDLHSELNLSSLELGDSALYFCASSSSAGELFFGEGSRLTVL.